Following are 5 T cell receptor beta chains from one sample sequenced in a study of control samples from healthy donors and cancer patients. Some clones are missing from TCRdb's copy, which holds only in-frame ones; the method was immunoSEQ multiplex PCR. The sample lists about 120,000 clones, around nine tenths occurring once. The sequencing sample was made of blood. These receptors originate from a man between 18 and 35 years old in good health.

This chain links TRBV5-1 with TRBJ1-3; D is unclear. V was pared by 4 bases and J by 8 bases, with 16 bases between. Germline V CDR1 and CDR2: SGHRS, YFSETQ. The CDR3 covers 14 residues. The CDR3 loop is CASSPTLNGDTIYF. The CDR3 nucleotides read TGCGCCAGCAGCCCCACCTTAAATGGGGACACCATATATTTT.

The V call is TRBV10-3, the J call TRBJ2-5; no definite D call. The V end was cut by 1 base, the J end by 5 bases, with 11 bases between. CDR1 ENHRY and CDR2 SYGVKD come from the germline V gene. The CDR3 covers 14 residues. The CDR3 reads CAISEFDPGETQYF. In DNA form, the CDR3 reads TGTGCCATCAGTGAGTTCGATCCGGGCGAGACCCAGTACTTC.

This chain links TRBV5-6 with TRBJ2-1; TRBD1 is a possible D gene (6 bases). The CDR3 runs 15 residues. Trimming cost V 1 base and J 2 bases, with 10 bases left between them. Germline assignment: CDR1 SGHDT and CDR2 YYEEEE. As DNA, the CDR3 is TGTGCCAGCAGCTTGCTGGACAGACCCTACAATGAGCAGTTCTTC. This sequence encodes CASSLLDRPYNEQFF.

The rearrangement joins TRBV10-3 to TRBJ1-2, with TRBD1 as a possible D gene (5 bases). The CDR3 spans 13 residues. The V gene's germline CDR1 is ENHRY and CDR2 SYGVKD. Trimming stripped 1 base from V and 6 bases from J, with 9 bases between. The CDR3 reads CAISELRGNGYTF. In DNA form, the CDR3 reads TGTGCCATCAGTGAGTTACGGGGCAATGGCTACACCTTC.

The chain couples TRBV4-1 to TRBJ1-4; D is ambiguous. CDR3 length equals 15 residues. Between the trimmed V and J ends, which lost 0 bases and 5 bases, there was a span of 10 bases. The V gene's germline CDR1 is MGHRA and CDR2 YSYEKL. The chain's CDR3 is CASSQESAANEKLFF. The CDR3, as DNA: TGCGCCAGCAGCCAAGAATCGGCAGCAAATGAAAAACTGTTTTTT.